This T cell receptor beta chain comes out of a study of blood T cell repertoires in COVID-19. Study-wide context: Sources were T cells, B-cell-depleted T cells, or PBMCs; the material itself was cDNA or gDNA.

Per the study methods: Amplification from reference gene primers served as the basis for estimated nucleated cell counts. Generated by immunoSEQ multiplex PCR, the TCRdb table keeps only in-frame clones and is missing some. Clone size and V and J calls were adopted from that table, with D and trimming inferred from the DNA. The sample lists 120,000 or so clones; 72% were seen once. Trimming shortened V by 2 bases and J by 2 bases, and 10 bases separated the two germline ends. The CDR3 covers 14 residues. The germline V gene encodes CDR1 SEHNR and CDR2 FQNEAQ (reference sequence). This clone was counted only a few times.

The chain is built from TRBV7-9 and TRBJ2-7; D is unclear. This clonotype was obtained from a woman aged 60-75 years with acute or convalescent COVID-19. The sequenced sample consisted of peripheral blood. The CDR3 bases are TGTGCCAGCAGCTTACCCCAGTCAGCCTACGAGCAGTACTTC. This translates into CASSLPQSAYEQYF.